This TCR beta chain stems from a study of T cell changes during pregnancy in multiple sclerosis. Using immunoSEQ multiplex PCR, the repertoire was profiled, and TCRdb retains in-frame clones only, with some absent. The sample includes 45,000 to 70,000 clones, more than 85% of them seen just once. Germline CDR1 and CDR2: SGHTA and FQGNSA. The CDR3 consists of 15 residues. V lost 7 bases to trimming and J lost 0 bases; unmatched junction nucleotides: 5. The chain carries TRBV7-2 and TRBJ2-1, with 8 positions matching TRBD2. The receptor's source is a female donor in good health, enrolled as a control in a pregnancy study. The material was peripheral blood, obtained in the third trimester of pregnancy. This CDR3 is CASTLSGTSYNEQFF. The CDR3 coding sequence is TGTGCCAGCACCCTTAGCGGGACCTCCTACAATGAGCAGTTCTTC.